One and the same sample provided the 20 T cell receptor beta chains below, sequenced in a study of blood T cell repertoires in COVID-19. Only in-frame clones appear in the TCRdb table, and some are missing; sequencing was by immunoSEQ multiplex PCR. Of about 360,000 clones in the sample, more than 75% were seen once. Sequencing was carried out using peripheral blood. The receptors come from a human donor with acute or convalescent COVID-19. The donor label of this sample is uncertain.

This chain uses TRBV6-2 or TRBV6-3 with TRBJ1-3; D is unclear. Trimming cost V 3 bases and J 7 bases, with 13 bases left between them. This CDR3 is 14 amino acids long. Germline V gene lookup returns CDR1 MNHEY and CDR2 SVGEGT. The CDR3 loop is CASSYVVGSNTIYF. For the CDR3, the DNA is TGTGCCAGCAGTTATGTGGTGGGCTCGAACACCATATATTTT.

This sequence joins TRBV19 and TRBJ2-3; 9 bases line up with TRBD2. The length of the CDR3 is 14 residues. Germline CDR1 reads LNHDA; CDR2 reads SQIVND (reference sequence). The V gene end was trimmed by 5 bases and the J gene end by 2 bases; junction bases not matched to a gene: 2. CDR3 sequence reads: CASSLAGDTDTQYF. As DNA, the CDR3 is TGTGCCAGTAGTTTAGCGGGGGACACAGATACGCAGTATTTT.

The CDR3 bases are TGTGCCAGCAGTAAAACAGGGAATCAGCCCCAGCATTTT. The encoded protein is CASSKTGNQPQHF. The chain uses TRBV28 and TRBJ1-5; possible D gene TRBD1, 6 bases. Germline V lookup: CDR1 MDHEN, CDR2 SYDVKM. Trimming left V 5 bases short and J 4 bases short, with 9 bases between. The CDR3 spans 13 residues.

This clone was detected a few times. The rearrangement uses TRBV25-1 and TRBJ1-1; no definite D call. With 4 bases removed from V and 0 bases from J, the gap between germline ends came to 18 bases. The CDR3 consists of 17 residues. Per the germline V gene, CDR1 is MGHDK and CDR2 is SYGVNS. The CDR3 protein is CASSGFLGSPMNTEAFF. The CDR3 DNA sequence: TGTGCCAGCAGTGGTTTTTTGGGCAGTCCCATGAACACTGAAGCTTTCTTT. Full variable domain (rest looked up from reference TRBV25-1 and TRBJ1-1): EADIYQTPRYLVIGTGKKITLECSQTMGHDKMYWYQQDPGMELHLIHYSYGVNSTEKGDLSSESTVSRIRTEHFPLTLESARPSHTSQYLCASSGFLGSPMNTEAFFGQGTRLTVV.

The V gene is TRBV5-1, the J gene TRBJ1-3; D is perhaps TRBD1 (5 bases). From germline, CDR1 is SGHRS and CDR2 YFSETQ. The CDR3 covers 16 residues. V was shortened by 4 bases and J by 0 bases, with 14 bases between the two germline ends. The CDR3 sequence is CASSRGDGDSGNTIYF. The CDR3 DNA is TGCGCCAGCAGCCGCGGGGACGGAGACTCTGGAAACACCATATATTTT.

This chain joins TRBV6-5 and TRBJ2-5; perhaps TRBD1 as D (6 bases). Trimming stripped 2 bases from V and 6 bases from J, with 10 bases between. Germline CDR1 and CDR2: MNHEY and SVGAGI. The CDR3 length is 13 residues. The CDR3 DNA follows: TGTGCCAGCAGTTACGACAGGTTGAAGACCCAGTACTTC. Its translation: CASSYDRLKTQYF.

CDR3 sequence: CASSQQGEKLFF. The CDR3 DNA follows: TGCGCCAGCAGTCAGCAGGGGGAAAAACTGTTTTTT. The rearrangement joins TRBV23-1 to TRBJ1-4, with D tentatively TRBD1 (6 bases). TRBV23-1 is an ORF; its function is uncertain. V lost 3 bases, J lost 8 bases, and 7 bases lay in between. CDR3 length equals 12 residues.

The chain links TRBV5-1 to TRBJ2-4, with D tentatively TRBD2 (6 bases). V was cut by 1 base and J by 1 base, with 15 bases left in between. The CDR3 has 17 amino acids. Germline V gives CDR1 SGHRS, CDR2 YFSETQ. For the CDR3, the DNA is TGCGCCAGCAGCTTGCCTGGGACTGCAGGGGCCAAAAACATTCAGTACTTC. This translates into CASSLPGTAGAKNIQYF.

The rearrangement links TRBV3-1 (or the pseudogene TRBV3-2) to TRBJ1-1; D not resolved. The CDR3 has 13 residues. The ends were cut back, 1 base at V and 7 bases at J, with 10 bases in the middle. Germline V CDR1 and CDR2: LGHDT, YNNKEL (reference sequence). The CDR3 nucleotides read TGTGCCAGCAGCCAAGTAACATTTAATGAAGCTTTCTTT. As protein: CASSQVTFNEAFF.

The chain is built from TRBV19 and TRBJ1-2; D remains unclear. Trimming left V 6 bases short and J 3 bases short, with 11 bases between. Germline V gives CDR1 LNHDA, CDR2 SQIVND (reference sequence). This CDR3 region has 13 residues. This CDR3 is CASSPPEDYGYTF. The CDR3 bases are TGTGCCAGTAGCCCCCCGGAGGACTATGGCTACACCTTC.

The rearrangement uses TRBV5-1 and TRBJ2-1, with D possibly matching TRBD1 (5 bases). The CDR3 totals 15 residues. V was shortened by 1 base and J by 7 bases, with 15 bases between the two germline ends. Germline V gives CDR1 SGHRS, CDR2 YFSETQ. The CDR3: CASSLLQGGKNEQFF. CDR3 nucleotide sequence: TGCGCCAGCAGCTTGTTGCAGGGCGGAAAGAATGAGCAGTTCTTC.

This rearrangement joins TRBV2 to TRBJ1-1; no clear D gene. Looked up from germline, CDR1 is SNHLY and CDR2 is FYNNEI. CDR3 length equals 14 residues. V lost 4 bases, J lost 0 bases, and 9 bases lay in between. The CDR3 here is CASSGQRMNTEAFF. The CDR3 nucleotides are TGTGCCAGCAGTGGGCAAAGAATGAACACTGAAGCTTTCTTT.

J is TRBJ1-1 and V is TRBV19; 7 nucleotides agree with TRBD1. Germline lookup yields CDR1 LNHDA and CDR2 SQIVND (reference sequence). CDR3 length: 14 amino acids. Trimming cost V 5 bases and J 1 base; bases outside gene matches: 4. Here the CDR3 reads CASSVGTANTEAFF. The CDR3 DNA reads TGTGCCAGTAGTGTAGGGACAGCGAACACTGAAGCTTTCTTT.

This clone was counted once. The CDR3 sequence is CASSSFVSGEAFF. The CDR3 DNA reads TGTGCCAGCAGCAGTTTTGTGTCAGGAGAAGCTTTCTTT. V and J are TRBV12-3 or TRBV12-4 and TRBJ1-1; D remains unclear. The CDR3 spans 13 residues. V dropped 6 bases and J dropped 8 bases, with 16 bases sitting between them.

V usage is TRBV5-4 and J usage is TRBJ2-5; 10 bases fit TRBD1. The germline V gene encodes CDR1 SGHNT and CDR2 YYREEE (reference sequence). The CDR3 totals 14 residues. The junction had 5 bases not matched to a gene; V was cut back by 4 bases and J by 5 bases. CDR3 sequence reads: CASSMTGGAETQYF. The CDR3 nucleotides read TGTGCCAGCAGCATGACAGGGGGCGCGGAGACCCAGTACTTC.

The chain has TRBV10-2 and TRBJ2-1; 7 positions agree with TRBD2. The CDR3 runs to 15 residues. Per the germline V gene, CDR1 is WSHSY and CDR2 is SAAADI. With V trimmed by 6 bases and J by 0 bases, 5 bases remained unmatched. The CDR3 nucleotides are TGCGCCAGCAGACGAGGCGGGGGCTCCTACAATGAGCAGTTCTTC. It translates to CASRRGGGSYNEQFF.

This clone is a singleton in its sample. V usage is TRBV18 and J usage is TRBJ1-1, with 8 bases lining up with TRBD1. V gave up 5 bases and J gave up 0 bases; unmatched junction bases: 2. Germline V gene sequence: CDR1 KGHSH, CDR2 LQKENI. This CDR3 has 14 residues. The CDR3 DNA is TGTGCCAGCTCAGGGGACAGGATGAACACTGAAGCTTTCTTT. Translating gives CASSGDRMNTEAFF.

The chain links TRBV9 to TRBJ1-6, with D possibly being TRBD1 (5 bases). The CDR3 covers 14 residues. Trimming cost V 3 bases and J 7 bases, with 11 bases left between them. Germline CDR1 reads SGDLS; CDR2 reads YYNGEE. The CDR3 sequence is CASSAQGWNSPLHF. The CDR3, as DNA: TGTGCCAGCAGCGCCCAGGGATGGAATTCACCCCTCCACTTT.

This chain links TRBV14 with TRBJ2-7, with D tentatively TRBD2 (6 bases). CDR1 SGHDN and CDR2 FVKESK come from the germline V gene. Trimming pared 3 bases from V and 5 bases from J, leaving 14 bases between. The CDR3 is 14 residues long. CDR3 residues: CASSHGSGYDEQYF. CDR3 in DNA: TGTGCCAGCAGCCACGGGAGCGGGTACGACGAGCAGTACTTC. The full variable domain, rest sourced from reference TRBV14 and TRBJ2-7, is EAGVTQFPSHSVIEKGQTVTLRCDPISGHDNLYWYRRVMGKEIKFLLHFVKESKQDESGMPNNRFLAERTGGTYSTLKVQPAELEDSGVYFCASSHGSGYDEQYFGPGTRLTVT.

This clone was counted between two and nine times. This sequence joins TRBV30 and TRBJ1-3; the D is unclear. The ends were cut back, 2 bases at V and 4 bases at J, with 3 bases in the middle. Germline assignment: CDR1 GTSNPN and CDR2 SVGIG (reference sequence). This CDR3 region has 11 residues. CDR3 sequence reads: CAWSLGNTIYF. CDR3 in DNA: TGTGCCTGGAGTCTAGGAAACACCATATATTTT.